This record covers a single T cell receptor (beta chain). In this sample, this clonotype turned up many times. Its cognate antigen has yet to be identified. The record has no base qualities; no much larger clone is one base away. This entry belongs to a study of T-cell reconstitution after alpha-beta-depleted transplantation in children (dated by TCRdb to about 2016). Context from the whole study: The study quantitatively tracked T-cell immune reconstitution after TCRalphabeta/CD19-depleted allogeneic hematopoietic cell transplantation in children using TCR repertoire profiling.

Library preparation was by PCR. The sequencing machine was an Illumina HiSeq 2500. TCR library preparation used molecular barcoding, with unique molecular identifiers applied to normalize quantification of the TCRbeta repertoire. TCRdb reworked the public reads: Q25 trimming with fastp, MiXCR clone assembly, productive beta chains retained. One record per CDR3 amino acid sequence lists the most common genes and DNA. A total of around 600,000 distinct CDR3 sequences appear in this sample, 10% to 13% of them only once. The ten largest account for roughly 4% of the sample. The clonotype comes from a human donor who donated a stem cell graft to a child with acute myeloid leukemia. The source was PBMCs from the stem cell graft donor, collected from the stem cell graft.

The CDR3 has the sequence CASSLESLSNYGYTF. The DNA sequence is TGTGCCAGCAGCTTAGAGTCTCTTTCTAACTATGGCTACACCTTC. The chain couples TRBV7-6 to TRBJ1-2, with the D gene not clear enough to name. The CDR3 runs 15 residues from the cysteine to the phenylalanine. The only DNA kept is the CDR3, 45 bases in frame from the first base. From a lookup of the germline V gene, CDR1 and CDR2 are SGHVS and FNYEAQ. Relative to germline, V is 1 base shorter and J is 0 bases shorter, with 9 bases between their ends.